This T cell receptor (beta chain) was recorded in a study of memory CD4+ T cells and cytomegalovirus serostatus. As for the study in general: This sample comes from healthy Belgian adults, under 10 CMV seropositive, roughly 22 seronegative.

Generated by immunoSEQ multiplex PCR, the TCRdb table keeps only in-frame clones and is missing some. The table includes 45,000 to 55,000 clones, around 76% detected once. Single viable CD3+CD4+CD8-CD45RO+ cells were sorted as the memory CD4+ T cells. Serostatus was set by detecting CMV pp150, pp28, p38, p52 IgG. After thawing, CD4+ T cells were positively selected. As to this clone: Its antigen remains unidentified.

V shed 2 bases, J shed 8 bases, and the junction held 5 bases outside the gene matches. CDR3 size: 14 residues. Germline V gives CDR1 SGHAT, CDR2 FQNNGV. Findings and limits, study-wide: About 40% of the roughly 160 known CMV-associated TCRbeta sequences appeared in CD4+ memory.

This sequence originates from an adult in good health and CMV-seronegative. Sequencing was carried out using memory CD4+ T cells from blood. The chain couples TRBV11-2 to TRBJ1-4, with TRBD1 matching over 7 bases. The CDR3 is CASSLISGGEKLFF. CDR3 in DNA: TGTGCCAGCAGCTTAATTTCAGGGGGGGAAAAACTGTTTTTT.